This TCR beta chain was recorded in a study of blood T cell repertoires in COVID-19. Participants reported their clinical history, and cohort assignment relied on those reports. Cohort 3 donors were reported recovered after two negative PCRs, clearance, or symptom resolution. Method: immunoSEQ multiplex PCR; TCRdb's copy keeps in-frame clones and lacks some. Of about 500,000 clones listed, roughly nine tenths are singletons. The TCR originated in a young woman who had recovered from COVID-19. The material sequenced was PBMCs or T cells enriched from blood (not recorded which).

In nucleotides, the CDR3 is TGCGCCAGCATGCCGGGACACTCAGGGAATGAGCAGTTCTTC. Protein sequence: CASMPGHSGNEQFF. The chain carries TRBV5-1 and TRBJ2-1; D possibly corresponds to TRBD1 (6 bases). V lost 6 bases, J lost 7 bases, and 17 bases lay in between. Germline CDR1 and CDR2: SGHRS and YFSETQ. This CDR3 has 14 residues.